The entry below describes one T cell receptor (beta chain). Authors' processing steps: Estimated nucleated cell counts came from reference gene primer amplification. TCRdb keeps only in-frame clones here, not all; method: immunoSEQ multiplex PCR. V, J and clone size are those of that table, while D and trimming were read from the DNA. In the table there are some 170,000 clones, roughly 84% of which are singletons. The record originates from a study of blood T cell repertoires in COVID-19. Study overall: The origin of the acute and convalescent COVID-19 samples was the United States, Italy and Spain. The cDNA or gDNA used as material had been derived from T cells, B-cell-depleted T cells, or PBMCs.

Trimming removed 0 bases from V and 6 bases from J, with 8 bases in between. The CDR3 length is 13 residues. The V gene's germline CDR1 is SGHDN and CDR2 FVKESK. This receptor was obtained from a middle-aged man with acute or convalescent COVID-19. The V gene is TRBV14, the J gene TRBJ1-1; D remains ambiguous. Sequences were obtained from peripheral blood. CDR3 region: CASSQDRTAEAFF. Here the CDR3 DNA reads TGTGCCAGCAGCCAAGACAGGACTGCTGAAGCTTTCTTT.